This T cell receptor beta chain came from a study of patients and donors after allogeneic stem cell transplantation. From germline, CDR1 is SGHRS and CDR2 YFSETQ. Between the trimmed V and J ends, which lost 0 bases and 5 bases, there was a span of 10 bases. This CDR3 is 14 amino acids long. From the RT-PCR reads, TCRdb called clonotypes with MiXCR, one entry per CDR3 protein. The data show 920,000 or so distinct CDR3 sequences, about 20% seen once. This clonotype was seen only a few times. This chain uses TRBV5-1 with TRBJ2-3; D unresolved. Sequenced: blood, either unsorted or a sorted T cell fraction (not recorded which). This TCR was recovered from a human donor who was either an allogeneic HSCT recipient or a stem cell or donor lymphocyte infusion donor (not recorded which). It is not recorded whose cells these are; they may come from a transplant donor. The CDR3 is CASSLVQKQDTQYF. CDR3 sequence (DNA): TGCGCCAGCAGCTTGGTCCAAAAACAAGATACGCAGTATTTT. The full variable domain, its missing parts supplied by reference TRBV5-1 and TRBJ2-3, is KAGVTQTPRYLIKTRGQQVTLSCSPISGHRSVSWYQQTPGQGLQFLFEYFSETQRNKGNFPGRFSGRQFSNSRSEMNVSTLELGDSALYLCASSLVQKQDTQYFGPGTRLTVL.